The clone carrying this T cell receptor (beta chain) was found a few times. The antigen is not known. This sample was taken from a study of cytomegalovirus exposure and HLA in healthy donors. Across the study: About 85 million unique TCRs from HLA-typed donors were held in an early release of data. General observations from the study: As a later analysis showed, a missense DCLRE1C variant was linked to trimming of TCR beta V- and J-genes. It was reported in a later analysis that an Asian-associated ancestry cluster showed fewer N-insertions than the roughly 670-donor mean. A list of more than 150 TCR beta chains associated with cytomegalovirus was given.

PCR was performed using 60 Vbeta and 13 Jbeta primers. The data were produced by immunoSEQ multiplex PCR, yet TCRdb's version contains in-frame clones alone and is incomplete. The table records about 100,000 clones, about 81% of them present only once. Germline V CDR1 and CDR2: MNHNY, SVGAGI (reference sequence). The CDR3 sequence is 11 residues long. V was shortened by 10 bases and J by 0 bases, with 4 bases between the two germline ends. The TCR comes from a man in his fifties in good health and CMV-seronegative. What was sequenced was PBMCs. V gene TRBV6-6 combines with J gene TRBJ1-3; D is uncertain. The CDR3, as DNA: TGTGCCACCTCCTCTGGAAACACCATATATTTT. Translating gives CATSSGNTIYF.